The clone carrying this T cell receptor beta chain was recorded a few times. The source of the sample is a study of blood T cell repertoires in COVID-19. The table came from immunoSEQ multiplex PCR; TCRdb's copy has only in-frame clones and leaves some out. The data hold under 500,000 clones, with 80% to 90% observed a single time. Trimming removed 0 bases from V and 9 bases from J, with 15 bases in between. This CDR3 is 16 amino acids long. Per germline, CDR1 MNHEY and CDR2 SVGAGI. What was sequenced was peripheral blood. The chain carries TRBV6-5 and TRBJ1-6; maybe TRBD1 (5 bases). The TCR originated in a woman aged 25 to 39 with acute or convalescent COVID-19. In DNA, the CDR3 is TGTGCCAGCAGTTACTCGAGTCAGGGAATGGGTTCACCCCTCCACTTT. It is translated as CASSYSSQGMGSPLHF.